This is a list of T cell receptor beta chains from one sample in a study of T cell repertoires in cytomegalovirus infection. These receptors' antigens are unknown. Using its own MiXCR run on the reads, TCRdb lists one record per CDR3 protein. Seen here are about half a million distinct CDR3 sequences, about 33% observed once, and the top ten hold around a sixth. Source: cultured PBMCs, taken from culture after CMV antigen stimulation. The receptors shown here come from a human donor in good health (CMV status not recorded). Some clones in this sample may be carry-over from other donors' samples. Both conserved end residues are part of each CDR3. The D gene is left open where the match is weak. Clone size is shown for a subset of rows, as once, few, many or a class of expanded clone.

CAWSVRGNYGYTF	TGTGCCTGGAGTGTACGGGGGAACTATGGCTACACCTTC	TRBJ1-2	NA	TRBV30	NA
CASTIGGTEAFF	TGTGCCAGCACCATAGGGGGGACTGAAGCTTTCTTT	TRBJ1-1	NA	TRBV7-2	few
CASSKIPGLAGVALFF	TGTGCCAGCAGCAAGATACCGGGACTAGCGGGAGTGGCGCTGTTTTTT	TRBJ2-2	TRBD2	TRBV7-2	NA
CASRGAGDNEQFF	TGTGCCAGCAGAGGGGCGGGAGATAATGAGCAGTTCTTC	TRBJ2-1	TRBD2	TRBV7-2	NA
CASSSRASGKEETQYF	TGTGCCAGCAGTTCCCGAGCTAGCGGGAAGGAAGAGACCCAGTACTTC	TRBJ2-5	TRBD2	TRBV28	NA
CASIPSLADTQYF	TGTGCCAGCATTCCGTCACTAGCAGATACGCAGTATTTT	TRBJ2-3	NA	TRBV6-1	few
CASSLQGPRVTEAFF	TGTGCCAGCAGCTTACAGGGGCCAAGGGTGACTGAAGCTTTCTTT	TRBJ1-1	NA	TRBV7-3	many
CAISERPIYGYTF	TGTGCCATCAGTGAAAGGCCGATCTATGGCTACACCTTC	TRBJ1-2	NA	TRBV10-3	NA
CASSLDPRGPGNTIYF	TGTGCCAGCAGCTTAGACCCTAGGGGGCCTGGAAACACCATATATTTT	TRBJ1-3	TRBD1	TRBV11-3	NA
CASSFGPGGFQPQHF	NA	TRBJ1-5	NA	TRBV12-3/TRBV12-4	NA
CASSPFTGGPTEAFF	TGTGCCAGCAGTCCTTTTACGGGGGGGCCCACTGAAGCTTTCTTT	TRBJ1-1	NA	TRBV11-3	NA
CASSILAGDYNEQFF	TGTGCCAGTAGTATCCTAGCGGGGGATTACAATGAGCAGTTCTTC	TRBJ2-1	TRBD2	TRBV19	NA
CASSLETWVHEQYF	TGTGCCAGCAGCTTGGAGACTTGGGTCCACGAGCAGTACTTC	TRBJ2-7	NA	TRBV5-4	few
CASSFGTSGSSNAETQYF	TGTGCCAGCAGTTTTGGGACTAGCGGGAGTTCTAATGCCGAGACCCAGTACTTC	TRBJ2-5	TRBD2	TRBV6-2/TRBV6-3	NA
CASSVDGNYNEQFF	TGCGCCAGCAGCGTGGACGGGAACTACAATGAGCAGTTCTTC	TRBJ2-1	NA	TRBV5-1	NA
CASSGLAGVRGSTDTQYF	TGCGCCAGCAGTGGACTAGCGGGAGTCAGGGGAAGCACAGATACGCAGTATTTT	TRBJ2-3	TRBD2	TRBV10-1	few
CSAGTGGGRGNQPQHF	TGCAGTGCTGGGACAGGTGGCGGTCGAGGCAATCAGCCCCAGCATTTT	TRBJ1-5	TRBD1	TRBV20-1	NA
CASSQPGRGTEAFF	TGTGCCAGCAGCCAGCCGGGCAGGGGCACTGAAGCTTTCTTT	TRBJ1-1	NA	TRBV7-2	few
CASSLVQSVDNEQFF	TGTGCCAGCAGCTTAGTACAGAGCGTGGACAATGAGCAGTTCTTC	TRBJ2-1	NA	TRBV7-9	few
CASSPGQSETDTQYF	TGTGCCAGCAGCCCGGGACAGAGCGAAACAGATACGCAGTATTTT	TRBJ2-3	TRBD1	TRBV7-2	NA
CASSYSPHQYVGNEQFF	TGTGCCAGCAGTTACTCACCACACCAATACGTGGGAAATGAGCAGTTCTTC	TRBJ2-1	NA	TRBV6-2/TRBV6-3	few
CASSPKPGTGLRQPQHF	TGTGCCAGCAGCCCGAAACCCGGGACAGGGTTAAGGCAGCCCCAGCATTTT	TRBJ1-5	TRBD1	TRBV5-5	few
CASTTGSQGFSGSQYF	TGTGCCAGCACCACGGGATCGCAGGGTTTTTCCGGCAGCCAGTACTTC	TRBJ2-5	NA	TRBV7-2	few
CASEGEFNQPQHF	TGTGCCAGTGAGGGGGAGTTCAATCAGCCCCAGCATTTT	TRBJ1-5	NA	TRBV19	few
CASSDGPGGSTDTQYF	TGTGCCAGCAGTGATGGGCCTGGGGGGAGCACTGATACGCAGTATTTT	TRBJ2-3	NA	TRBV6-6	few
CASSTDLGPNTGELFF	TGTGCCAGCAGTACCGACCTAGGACCGAACACCGGGGAGCTGTTTTTT	TRBJ2-2	NA	TRBV6-2/TRBV6-3	NA
CASRSDSTDTQYF	TGCGCCAGCAGGAGTGACAGCACAGATACGCAGTATTTT	TRBJ2-3	NA	TRBV5-1	few
CASSLPDLAKNIQYF	TGTGCCAGCAGCTTACCCGATCTAGCCAAAAACATTCAGTACTTC	TRBJ2-4	NA	TRBV7-6	NA
CASSWIAGVMQETQYF	TGTGCCAGCAGCTGGATAGCGGGAGTCATGCAAGAGACCCAGTACTTC	TRBJ2-5	TRBD2	TRBV7-9	NA
CASSELAQVPWRAKNIQYF	TGTGCCAGCAGTGAACTAGCGCAGGTCCCCTGGCGTGCCAAAAACATTCAGTACTTC	TRBJ2-4	NA	TRBV6-1	NA
CASSYEWGETQYF	TGTGCCAGCAGTTACGAATGGGGAGAGACCCAGTACTTC	TRBJ2-5	NA	TRBV27	few
CASSSGQGSYGYTF	TGTGCCAGCAGTTCTGGACAGGGATCCTATGGCTACACCTTC	TRBJ1-2	TRBD1	TRBV28	NA
CASTRTSEEQFF	TGTGCCAGCACCCGGACTAGCGAAGAGCAGTTCTTC	TRBJ2-1	TRBD2	TRBV12-3/TRBV12-4	once
CSARERGHSAAFF	TGCAGTGCTAGAGAAAGGGGTCACTCGGCGGCTTTCTTT	TRBJ1-1	NA	TRBV20-1	NA
CASSPPFSGGRWEQYF	TGTGCCAGCAGCCCCCCCTTTTCGGGAGGCCGTTGGGAGCAGTACTTC	TRBJ2-7	TRBD2	TRBV7-8	NA
CASSLEALFTDTQYF	TGTGCCAGCAGCTTAGAGGCACTCTTCACAGATACGCAGTATTTT	TRBJ2-3	NA	TRBV7-2	many